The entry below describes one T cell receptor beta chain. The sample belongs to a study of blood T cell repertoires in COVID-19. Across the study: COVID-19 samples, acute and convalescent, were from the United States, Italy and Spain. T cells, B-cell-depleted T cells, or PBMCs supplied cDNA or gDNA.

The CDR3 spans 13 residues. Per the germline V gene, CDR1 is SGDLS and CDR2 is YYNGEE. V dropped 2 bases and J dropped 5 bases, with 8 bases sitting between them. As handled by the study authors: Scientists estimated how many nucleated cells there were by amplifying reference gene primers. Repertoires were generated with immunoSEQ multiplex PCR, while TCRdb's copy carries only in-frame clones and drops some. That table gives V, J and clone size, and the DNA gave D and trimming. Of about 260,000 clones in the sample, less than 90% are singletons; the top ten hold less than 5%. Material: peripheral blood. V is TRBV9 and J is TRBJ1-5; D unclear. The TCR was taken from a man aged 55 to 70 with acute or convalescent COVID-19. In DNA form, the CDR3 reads TGTGCCAGCAGCGTCAGTGCGGATCAGCCCCAGCATTTT. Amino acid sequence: CASSVSADQPQHF.